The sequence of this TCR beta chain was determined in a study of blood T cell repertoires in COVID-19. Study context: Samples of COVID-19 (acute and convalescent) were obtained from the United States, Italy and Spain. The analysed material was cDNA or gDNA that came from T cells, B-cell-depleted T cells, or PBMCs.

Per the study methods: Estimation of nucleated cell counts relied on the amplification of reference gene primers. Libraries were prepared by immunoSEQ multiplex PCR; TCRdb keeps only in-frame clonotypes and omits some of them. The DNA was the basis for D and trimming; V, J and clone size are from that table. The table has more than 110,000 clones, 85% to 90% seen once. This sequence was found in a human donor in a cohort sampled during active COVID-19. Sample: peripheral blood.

CDR3 DNA sequence: TGTGCCAGCAGCCCCGAGTATGGCTACACCTTC. Translation gives CASSPEYGYTF. The chain has TRBV7-9 and TRBJ1-2, with D unclear. V lost 5 bases to trimming and J lost 5 bases, with 6 bases between them. Germline V gives CDR1 SEHNR, CDR2 FQNEAQ (reference sequence). This CDR3 region has 11 residues. The variable domain in full, completed from reference TRBV7-9 and TRBJ1-2, reads DTGVSQNPRHKITKRGQNVTFRCDPISEHNRLYWYRQTLGQGPEFLTYFQNEAQLEKSRLLSDRFSAERPKGSFSTLEIQRTEQGDSAMYLCASSPEYGYTFGSGTRLTVV.